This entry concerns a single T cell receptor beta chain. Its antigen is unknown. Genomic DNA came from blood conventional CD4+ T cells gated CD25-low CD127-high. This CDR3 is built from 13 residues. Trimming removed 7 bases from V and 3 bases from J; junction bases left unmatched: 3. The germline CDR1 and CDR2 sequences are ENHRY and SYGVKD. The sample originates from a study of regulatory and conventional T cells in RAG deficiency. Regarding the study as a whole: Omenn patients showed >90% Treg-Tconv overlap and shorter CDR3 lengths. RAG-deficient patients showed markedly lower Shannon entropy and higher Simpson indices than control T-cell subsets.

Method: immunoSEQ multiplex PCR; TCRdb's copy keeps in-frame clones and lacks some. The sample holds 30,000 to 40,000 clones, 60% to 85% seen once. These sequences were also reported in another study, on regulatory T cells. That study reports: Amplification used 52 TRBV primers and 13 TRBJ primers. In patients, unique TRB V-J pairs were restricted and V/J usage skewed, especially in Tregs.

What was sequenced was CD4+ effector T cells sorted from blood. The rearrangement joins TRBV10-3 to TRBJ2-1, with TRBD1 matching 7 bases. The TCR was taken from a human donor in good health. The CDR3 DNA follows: TGTGCCATCACCAGGGACAGCTACAATGAGCAGTTCTTC. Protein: CAITRDSYNEQFF.